These T cell receptor beta chains were read from a single sample in a study of CD8 T cells in ankylosing spondylitis. TCRdb processed the 5' RACE reads anew with MiXCR; each CDR3 protein has one entry. The repertoire holds fewer than 550,000 distinct CDR3 sequences, with over 4% as singletons. The sequencing sample was made of blood, either unsorted or a sorted T cell fraction (not recorded which). These receptors were obtained from a male donor with ankylosing spondylitis. The CDR3 runs from the conserved cysteine through the conserved F or W.

V gene: TRBV7-6
J gene: TRBJ2-2
CDR3 protein: CASSLITNTGELFF

V gene: TRBV5-1
J gene: TRBJ2-5
CDR3 protein: CASRNEETQYF

V gene: TRBV6-5
J gene: TRBJ1-2
CDR3 protein: CASSYIQDLNGYTF

V gene: TRBV20-1
J gene: TRBJ2-7
CDR3 protein: CSAEGGGRASSYEQYF

V gene: TRBV4-3
J gene: TRBJ1-2
CDR3 protein: CASSPGQDSYGYTF

V gene: TRBV5-1
J gene: TRBJ1-2
CDR3 protein: CASSLGQAEGYTF

V gene: TRBV29-1
J gene: TRBJ1-1
CDR3 protein: CSVGRQVLFTEAFF

V gene: TRBV29-1
J gene: TRBJ1-3
CDR3 protein: CSVVWGKEANTIYF

V gene: TRBV7-9
J gene: TRBJ1-3
CDR3 protein: CASSLGAGPGNTIYF

V gene: TRBV20-1
J gene: TRBJ2-7
CDR3 protein: CSAREYGGEQYF

V gene: TRBV20-1
J gene: TRBJ1-5
CDR3 protein: CSASGQGAYSNQPQHF

V gene: TRBV7-2
J gene: TRBJ2-1
CDR3 protein: CASTSRAGAYNEQFF

V gene: TRBV7-6
J gene: TRBJ2-3
CDR3 protein: CASSPPGLAGVTDTQYF

V gene: TRBV6-2/TRBV6-3
J gene: TRBJ2-7
CDR3 protein: CASTRGYEQYF

V gene: TRBV7-2
J gene: TRBJ2-3
CDR3 protein: CASSTQGTDTQYF

V gene: TRBV4-2
J gene: TRBJ1-4
CDR3 protein: CASSQGRTAATNEKLFF

V gene: TRBV24-1
J gene: TRBJ2-7
CDR3 protein: CATSDLPGQRGTSGRPFSSYEQYF

V gene: TRBV7-2
J gene: TRBJ2-5
CDR3 protein: CASSLRFYYQETQYF

V gene: TRBV7-7
J gene: TRBJ2-1
CDR3 protein: CASSLGLAGGEDEQFF

V gene: TRBV7-9
J gene: TRBJ1-3
CDR3 protein: CASSLTGGVGNTIYF

V gene: TRBV11-2
J gene: TRBJ2-5
CDR3 protein: CASSPTFQETQYF

V gene: TRBV18
J gene: TRBJ2-5
CDR3 protein: CASSLTPALGKQETQYF

V gene: TRBV6-2/TRBV6-3
J gene: TRBJ2-2
CDR3 protein: CASSHLAGELFF

V gene: TRBV6-5
J gene: TRBJ2-7
CDR3 protein: CASSYLDRGYEQYF

V gene: TRBV5-1
J gene: TRBJ2-5
CDR3 protein: CASSTRDPRGETQYF

V gene: TRBV10-3
J gene: TRBJ2-7
CDR3 protein: CAISERLAGLAEQYF

V gene: TRBV9
J gene: TRBJ2-7
CDR3 protein: CASSVVGTGGEQYF

V gene: TRBV2
J gene: TRBJ2-1
CDR3 protein: CARARWERPFEQFF

V gene: TRBV6-5
J gene: TRBJ2-5
CDR3 protein: CASSYSRETQYF

V gene: TRBV5-1
J gene: TRBJ2-5
CDR3 protein: CASAFREVGETQYF

V gene: TRBV5-1
J gene: TRBJ2-7
CDR3 protein: CASSLRQTYEQYF

V gene: TRBV20-1
J gene: TRBJ2-7
CDR3 protein: CSARPVAGYEQYF

V gene: TRBV7-9
J gene: TRBJ2-2
CDR3 protein: CASPKEGQLNTGELFF

V gene: TRBV12-3/TRBV12-4
J gene: TRBJ2-4
CDR3 protein: CASSFGTLLAKNIQYF

V gene: TRBV19
J gene: TRBJ1-1
CDR3 protein: CASSPWTVGGTEAFF

V gene: TRBV28
J gene: TRBJ2-7
CDR3 protein: CASSFSGGEQYF

V gene: TRBV4-3
J gene: TRBJ2-7
CDR3 protein: CASSQELGAYEQYF

V gene: TRBV21-1
J gene: TRBJ2-4
CDR3 protein: CASSHRRAGDPHRPGGNIQYF

V gene: TRBV27
J gene: TRBJ2-1
CDR3 protein: CATRAPNEQFF

V gene: TRBV6-2/TRBV6-3
J gene: TRBJ2-7
CDR3 protein: CASSNRPGAEQYF

V gene: TRBV19
J gene: TRBJ2-1
CDR3 protein: CASSISESPYNEQFF

V gene: TRBV6-5
J gene: TRBJ2-5
CDR3 protein: CASSYRPDQETQYF

V gene: TRBV20-1
J gene: TRBJ1-4
CDR3 protein: CSATPGTRDEKLFF

V gene: TRBV6-5
J gene: TRBJ2-1
CDR3 protein: CASSYGQVAYNEQFF

V gene: TRBV12-3/TRBV12-4
J gene: TRBJ2-5
CDR3 protein: CASSPRALGETQYF

V gene: TRBV29-1
J gene: TRBJ2-3
CDR3 protein: CSVEDWGLSDTQYF

V gene: TRBV15
J gene: TRBJ1-4
CDR3 protein: CATSSPLEKLFF

V gene: TRBV3-1
J gene: TRBJ1-1
CDR3 protein: CASSQASRGTTEAFF

V gene: TRBV5-1
J gene: TRBJ2-2
CDR3 protein: CASSYKANTGELFF

V gene: TRBV10-3
J gene: TRBJ1-5
CDR3 protein: CAISPDGGTQPQHF

V gene: TRBV20-1
J gene: TRBJ1-2
CDR3 protein: CSARTGGLGGYTF

V gene: TRBV4-2
J gene: TRBJ1-1
CDR3 protein: CASSQQGILEAFF

V gene: TRBV10-3
J gene: TRBJ2-2
CDR3 protein: CAISITGELFF

V gene: TRBV7-2
J gene: TRBJ1-6
CDR3 protein: CASRRAGPEYGIRPLHF

V gene: TRBV3-1
J gene: TRBJ2-1
CDR3 protein: CASSQAGLASSYNEQFF

V gene: TRBV20-1
J gene: TRBJ1-5
CDR3 protein: CSARDQYRGPQPQHF

V gene: TRBV4-2
J gene: TRBJ1-2
CDR3 protein: CASSQDGTEANFNYGYTF

V gene: TRBV25-1
J gene: TRBJ2-6
CDR3 protein: CASSIGGGANVLTF

V gene: TRBV20-1
J gene: TRBJ1-6
CDR3 protein: CSHRGRNSPLHF